This passage covers 16 T cell receptor beta chains from one sample sequenced in a study of blood T cell repertoires in COVID-19. Only in-frame clones appear in the TCRdb table, and some are missing; sequencing was by immunoSEQ multiplex PCR. Of 24,000 or so clones in the sample, roughly 89% are singletons; the top ten hold approximately 12%. Sequenced material: peripheral blood. The receptors stem from a woman of 80 years or more with active or convalescent COVID-19.

V usage is TRBV4-3 and J usage is TRBJ2-2; tentative D call: TRBD2 (7 bases). Germline V CDR1 and CDR2: LGHNA, YSLEER. Trimming took 1 base from V and 4 from J, leaving 13 bases between them. CDR3 length: 16 amino acids. In DNA form, the CDR3 reads TGCGCCAGCAGCCAAGCCCCCCGGGGGGCCACCGGGGAGCTGTTTTTT. Translating it yields CASSQAPRGATGELFF.

The chain carries TRBV11-2 and TRBJ2-1; D might be TRBD1 (5 bases). The V and J ends lost 1 base and 3 bases respectively, with 13 bases between them. Germline CDR1 reads SGHAT; CDR2 reads FQNNGV. The CDR3 length is 16 residues. This chain's CDR3 is CASSLGGAGFYNEQFF. In nucleotides, the CDR3 is TGTGCCAGCAGCTTAGGAGGAGCAGGGTTCTACAATGAGCAGTTCTTC.

This chain connects TRBV11-2 to TRBJ1-1; no clear D. This CDR3 has 11 residues. The V and J ends lost 4 bases and 10 bases respectively, with 10 bases between them. CDR1 is SGHAT and CDR2 is FQNNGV in the germline V gene. The CDR3: CASSSGRLAFF. CDR3 bases: TGTGCCAGCAGCTCGGGGAGGTTAGCTTTCTTT.

V usage is TRBV7-9 and J usage is TRBJ2-7; D is possibly TRBD1 (6 bases). Trimming stripped 5 bases from V and 5 bases from J, with 16 bases between. CDR1 and CDR2 from the germline V gene are SEHNR and FQNEAQ (reference sequence). The CDR3 has 14 amino acids. The DNA for the CDR3 is TGTGCCAGCAGCCTACAACAGGGTAAAAACGAGCAGTACTTC. Its protein is CASSLQQGKNEQYF. The whole variable domain, filled in from reference TRBV7-9 and TRBJ2-7, reads DTGVSQNPRHKITKRGQNVTFRCDPISEHNRLYWYRQTLGQGPEFLTYFQNEAQLEKSRLLSDRFSAERPKGSFSTLEIQRTEQGDSAMYLCASSLQQGKNEQYFGPGTRLTVT.

V gene TRBV5-4 combines with J gene TRBJ2-5; 7 nucleotides agree with TRBD1. The germline gives CDR1 SGHNT, CDR2 YYREEE (reference sequence). J lost 2 bases, V lost 1 base, and 8 bases had no gene match. The CDR3 runs to 16 residues. The CDR3 protein is CASSLKLVQGQETQYF. CDR3 bases: TGTGCCAGCAGCTTGAAATTAGTACAGGGGCAAGAGACCCAGTACTTC.

This rearrangement joins TRBV19 to TRBJ1-2; 12 nucleotides align to TRBD1. The germline gives CDR1 LNHDA, CDR2 SQIVND (reference sequence). The CDR3 contains 15 residues. V was pared by 5 bases and J by 7 bases, with 8 bases of the junction left unmatched. CDR3 DNA: TGTGCCAGTAGTCCCTGGGACAGGGGGCTGGTTGGCTACACCTTC. It codes for CASSPWDRGLVGYTF.

The chain recombines TRBV28 with TRBJ1-5, with D tentatively TRBD1 (6 bases). The V end was cut by 7 bases, the J end by 5 bases, with 12 bases between. This CDR3 has 13 residues. Germline assignment: CDR1 MDHEN and CDR2 SYDVKM. The CDR3 sequence is CASNDRRDQPQHF. CDR3 coding DNA: TGTGCCAGCAACGACAGGCGCGATCAGCCCCAGCATTTT.

The chain is built from TRBV7-8 and TRBJ2-3, with TRBD2 matching over 8 bases. Germline V gene lookup returns CDR1 SGHVS and CDR2 FQNEAQ. The ends lost 2 bases at V and 5 bases at J; junction bases unmatched: 9. The length of the CDR3 is 16 residues. CDR3 bases: TGTGCCAGCAGCTTAACGAGGACTAGCTGGAGAGATACGCAGTATTTT. It specifies CASSLTRTSWRDTQYF.

The chain uses TRBV18 and TRBJ1-3; 7 positions agree with TRBD1. Losses at the gene ends were 3 bases for V and 2 bases for J; bases not matched to a gene: 1. The CDR3 spans 14 residues. Germline lookup yields CDR1 KGHSH and CDR2 LQKENI. The CDR3 DNA reads TGTGCCAGCTCACCCGGACAGGCTGGAAACACCATATATTTT. Protein product: CASSPGQAGNTIYF.

The chain is built from TRBV27 and TRBJ2-2, with 12 bases that match TRBD1. The germline V gene encodes CDR1 MNHEY and CDR2 SMNVEV (reference sequence). The J segment lost 7 bases and the V segment lost 2 bases, leaving 5 bases of the junction unmatched. The length of the CDR3 is 16 residues. The CDR3 is CASSLVGTGGFGELFF. The CDR3 DNA reads TGTGCCAGCAGTTTAGTGGGGACAGGGGGCTTCGGGGAGCTGTTTTTT.

The V gene is TRBV11-3, the J gene TRBJ2-1; 13 bases match TRBD2. The CDR3 is made up of 14 amino acids. Looked up from germline, CDR1 is SGHNT and CDR2 is YENEEA. The V gene end was trimmed by 8 bases and the J gene end by 9 bases; junction bases not matched to a gene: 7. The DNA of the CDR3 is TGTGCCAGCGGGAGGACTAGCGGGGGAGTTGAGCAGTTCTTC. As protein: CASGRTSGGVEQFF.

The chain carries TRBV7-2 and TRBJ2-1; 8 positions agree with TRBD1. There are 15 residues in the CDR3. Looked up from germline, CDR1 is SGHTA and CDR2 is FQGNSA. The CDR3 sequence: CVSRLAAGGLDEQFF. For the CDR3, the DNA is TGTGTAAGTCGTTTGGCGGCAGGGGGCTTAGATGAGCAGTTCTTC.

The chain carries TRBV6-5 and TRBJ1-3; D gene uncertain. V shed 6 bases and J shed 4 bases, with 4 bases lying between them. Germline-derived CDR1 and CDR2 are MNHEY and SVGAGI. CDR3 size: 11 residues. The CDR3 DNA reads as TGTGCCAGCAGACACGGAAACACCATATATTTT. Translating gives CASRHGNTIYF.

This rearrangement joins TRBV6-5 to TRBJ2-4; D may be TRBD2 (5 bases). The V and J ends lost 4 bases and 0 bases respectively, with 10 bases between them. CDR3 length: 15 amino acids. Looked up from germline, CDR1 is MNHEY and CDR2 is SVGAGI. Here the CDR3 reads CASSFGLPAKNIQYF. For the CDR3, the DNA is TGTGCCAGCAGTTTCGGACTCCCAGCCAAAAACATTCAGTACTTC.

The CDR3 loop is CATSRDVGTTNEKLFF. DNA of the CDR3: TGTGCCACCAGCAGAGATGTCGGTACAACTAATGAAAAACTGTTTTTT. This chain connects TRBV15 to TRBJ1-4; D is uncertain. The CDR3 length is 16 residues. V shed 0 bases and J shed 0 bases, with 8 bases lying between them. Germline assignment: CDR1 LNHNV and CDR2 YYDKDF (reference sequence).

This clone was seen more than once but under ten times. The genes are TRBV18 and TRBJ2-4; TRBD2 aligns across 12 bases. Per the germline V gene, CDR1 is KGHSH and CDR2 is LQKENI. The junction had 15 bases not matched to a gene; V was cut back by 1 base and J by 2 bases. The CDR3 runs to 21 residues. CDR3 residues: CASSPRRLAGDDGTSKNIQYF. CDR3 DNA sequence: TGTGCCAGCTCACCACGGCGACTAGCGGGGGATGATGGGACTTCCAAAAACATTCAGTACTTC. The full variable domain, in which reference TRBV18 and TRBJ2-4 provide the parts outside the CDR3, is NAGVMQNPRHLVRRRGQEARLRCSPMKGHSHVYWYRQLPEEGLKFMVYLQKENIIDESGMPKERFSAEFPKEGPSILRIQQVVRGDSAAYFCASSPRRLAGDDGTSKNIQYFGAGTRLSVL.